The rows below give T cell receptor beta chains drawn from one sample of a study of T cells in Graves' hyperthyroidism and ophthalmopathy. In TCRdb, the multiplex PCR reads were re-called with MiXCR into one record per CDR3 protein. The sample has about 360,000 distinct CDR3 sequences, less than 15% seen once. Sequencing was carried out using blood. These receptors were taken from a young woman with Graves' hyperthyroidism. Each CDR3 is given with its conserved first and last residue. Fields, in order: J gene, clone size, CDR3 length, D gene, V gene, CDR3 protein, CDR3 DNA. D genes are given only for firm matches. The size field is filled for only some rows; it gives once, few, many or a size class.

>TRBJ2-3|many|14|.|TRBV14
CASSQETTTDTQYF
TGTGCCAGCAGCCAAGAGACTACCACAGATACGCAGTATTTT
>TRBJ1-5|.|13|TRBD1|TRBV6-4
CASSTGGGQPQHF
TGTGCCAGCAGTACAGGGGGGGGTCAGCCCCAGCATTTT
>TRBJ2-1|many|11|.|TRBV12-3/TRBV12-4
CASSQASGEFF
TGTGCCAGCTCGCAGGCCAGCGGCGAGTTCTTC
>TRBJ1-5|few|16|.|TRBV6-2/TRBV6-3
CASSSTQGRANQPQHF
TGTGCCAGCAGTTCAACTCAGGGACGGGCCAATCAGCCCCAGCATTTT
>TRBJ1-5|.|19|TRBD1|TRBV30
CAWSSRQGAILRSNQPQHF
TGTGCCTGGAGCTCCCGACAGGGGGCAATCTTGAGGAGCAATCAGCCCCAGCATTTT
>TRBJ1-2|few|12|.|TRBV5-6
CASSFTGTGYTF
TGTGCCAGCAGCTTCACAGGGACAGGCTACACCTTC
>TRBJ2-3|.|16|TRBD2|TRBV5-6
CASTDMLRGGADTQYF
TGTGCCAGCACCGATATGTTACGGGGGGGTGCAGATACGCAGTATTTT
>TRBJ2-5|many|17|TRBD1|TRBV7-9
CASSFPGQGWEPETQYF
TGTGCCAGCAGCTTTCCCGGACAGGGATGGGAACCGGAGACCCAGTACTTC
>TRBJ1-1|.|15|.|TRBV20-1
CSARQDVRTDTEAFF
TGCAGTGCCCGACAGGACGTAAGGACTGACACTGAAGCTTTCTTT
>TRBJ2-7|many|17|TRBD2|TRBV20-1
CSARDVSGSSPSYEQYF
TGCAGTGCTAGAGATGTGAGCGGGAGTTCCCCGTCCTACGAGCAGTACTTC